These 27 T cell receptor beta chains were all obtained from the same sample, sequenced in a study of shared clonotypes between healthy human individuals. Libraries were prepared by immunoSEQ multiplex PCR; TCRdb keeps only in-frame clonotypes and omits some of them. The sample gives hundreds of thousands of clones, over 65% of which show up once; around 1.6% is in the top ten. Input material: memory CD4+ T cells sorted from blood. The subset: CD45RA-negative fraction. The source of these receptors is a woman aged 30 to 39 in good health.

V is TRBV5-6 and J is TRBJ2-3; the D is unclear. The germline gives CDR1 SGHDT, CDR2 YYEEEE. The CDR3 runs 15 residues. V lost 2 bases to trimming and J lost 0 bases, with 10 bases between them. In DNA form, the CDR3 reads TGTGCCAGCAGCTTTGGCGGAACTAGCACAGATACGCAGTATTTT. This sequence encodes CASSFGGTSTDTQYF.

This rearrangement joins TRBV15 to TRBJ1-5; the D gene is possibly TRBD1 (5 bases). CDR1 and CDR2 from the germline V gene are LNHNV and YYDKDF (reference sequence). This CDR3 spans 14 amino acids. The V gene lost 1 base and the J gene lost 8 bases, with 12 bases spanning the gap. The CDR3 sequence: CATSRVGAREPQHF. CDR3 bases: TGTGCCACCAGCAGAGTCGGGGCGCGTGAGCCCCAGCATTTT. The variable domain in full, completed from reference TRBV15 and TRBJ1-5, reads DAMVIQNPRYQVTQFGKPVTLSCSQTLNHNVMYWYQQKSSQAPKLLFHYYDKDFNNEADTPDNFQSRRPNTSFCFLDIRSPGLGDTAMYLCATSRVGAREPQHFGDGTRLSIL.

The chain employs TRBV30 and TRBJ2-3; D might be TRBD1 (6 bases). The CDR3 covers 13 residues. The germline gives CDR1 GTSNPN, CDR2 SVGIG (reference sequence). The germline V and J ends were trimmed by 1 base and 3 bases, with 8 bases remaining between them. CDR3 region: CAWSEGGTDTQYF. CDR3 nucleotide sequence: TGTGCCTGGAGTGAAGGGGGAACAGATACGCAGTATTTT.

Regarding this clone: The junction does not match germline at one end; this may be a read error. The chain joins TRBV2 to TRBJ2-2; 7 bases align to TRBD1. This CDR3 region has 15 residues. Germline loops: CDR1 SNHLY, CDR2 FYNNEI. CDR3 in DNA: TGTGCCAACAGTGCGGACAGGAGGAACACCGGGGAGCTGTTTTTT. Its protein product is CANSADRRNTGELFF. The variable domain in full, with the rest retrieved from reference TRBV2 and TRBJ2-2, is EPEVTQTPSHQVTQMGQEVILRCVPISNHLYFYWYRQILGQKVEFLVSFYNNEISEKSEIFDDQFSVERPDGSNFTLKIRSTKLEDSAMYFCANSADRRNTGELFFGEGSRLTVL.

This clone was detected a few times. The chain joins TRBV19 to TRBJ1-4; D is unresolved. V gave up 7 bases and J gave up 15 bases, with 24 bases separating them. CDR1 is LNHDA and CDR2 is SQIVND in the germline V gene (reference sequence). The CDR3 is made up of 14 amino acids. The CDR3 bases are TGTGCCAGTACCAATTTAATGGGCACGGGAAACTTGTTTTTT. This encodes CASTNLMGTGNLFF.

This clone was recorded only once. The V and J genes are TRBV10-3 and TRBJ2-1; 11 bases map to TRBD2. The germline CDR1 and CDR2 sequences are ENHRY and SYGVKD. CDR3 length equals 14 residues. V lost 9 bases to trimming and J lost 4 bases; unmatched junction nucleotides: 5. This chain's CDR3 is CAIGTSGRYNEQFF. In nucleotides, the CDR3 is TGTGCCATAGGGACTAGCGGTAGATACAATGAGCAGTTCTTC.

This clone has only a few counts. J is TRBJ2-5 and V is TRBV27; 8 bases fit TRBD1. Germline loops: CDR1 MNHEY, CDR2 SMNVEV (reference sequence). The CDR3 has 13 amino acids. With V trimmed by 6 bases and J by 4 bases, 4 bases remained unmatched. The CDR3 bases are TGTGCCAGCAGGCCGACAGGGGCAGAGACCCAGTACTTC. Its translation is CASRPTGAETQYF.

The CDR3 coding sequence is TGCGCCAGCAGCCTAAGAGCGGAGGTTCCGGGCAATGAGCAGTTCTTC. It translates to CASSLRAEVPGNEQFF. The J gene is TRBJ2-1, the V gene TRBV4-1, with D possibly matching TRBD2 (5 bases). This CDR3 contains 16 residues. Germline V gene data show CDR1 as MGHRA and CDR2 as YSYEKL. V dropped 4 bases and J dropped 6 bases, with 19 bases sitting between them.

J is TRBJ1-5 and V is TRBV7-9, with 8 bases fitting TRBD1. Losses at the gene ends were 5 bases for V and 4 bases for J; bases not matched to a gene: 4. CDR1 is SEHNR and CDR2 is FQNEAQ in the germline V gene (reference sequence). The CDR3 runs to 14 residues. The CDR3 DNA reads as TGTGCCAGCAGCCCAGGACAGGGTAATCAGCCCCAGCATTTT. This sequence encodes CASSPGQGNQPQHF.

The chain recombines TRBV28 with TRBJ1-1; no clear D gene. Trimming took off 3 bases at V and 6 bases at J, with 17 bases between the two ends. The CDR3 covers 15 residues. Germline V gives CDR1 MDHEN, CDR2 SYDVKM. The CDR3 sequence: CASSFMSAGSAEAFF. For the CDR3, the DNA is TGTGCCAGCAGTTTCATGTCGGCGGGGAGCGCTGAAGCTTTCTTT.

This clone was found a few times. The chain has TRBV6-5 and TRBJ1-2; D ambiguous. Trimming shortened V by 3 bases and J by 2 bases, and 7 bases separated the two germline ends. The CDR3 is made up of 13 amino acids. Germline CDR1 and CDR2: MNHEY and SVGAGI. CDR3 in amino acids: CASSYVGNYGYTF. The DNA for the CDR3 is TGTGCCAGCAGTTATGTTGGGAACTATGGCTACACCTTC.

This clone was recorded only once. With a much larger clone just one base away, this may be a read error. This chain links TRBV6-1 with TRBJ2-7, with TRBD2 as a possible D gene (5 bases). The length of the CDR3 is 15 residues. V lost 1 base and J lost 5, with 15 bases in between. Looked up from germline, CDR1 is MNHNS and CDR2 is SASEGT. The CDR3: CASSEEGGGYNEQYF. The CDR3 DNA is TGTGCCAGCAGTGAAGAAGGAGGTGGGTACAACGAGCAGTACTTC.

The chain links TRBV28 to TRBJ1-4, with 9 positions matching TRBD1. There are 13 residues in the CDR3. In germline, CDR1 is MDHEN, CDR2 SYDVKM. With 5 bases clipped from V and 8 bases from J, the junction kept 3 bases outside the gene matches. For the CDR3, the DNA is TGTGCCAGCAGTAACAGGGGGCGGGAAAAACTGTTTTTT. Protein product: CASSNRGREKLFF.

This rearrangement joins TRBV11-2 to TRBJ2-2; D remains unclear. CDR1 SGHAT and CDR2 FQNNGV come from the germline V gene. The CDR3 has 15 residues. V shed 5 bases and J shed 4 bases, with 14 bases lying between them. The CDR3 nucleotides are TGTGCCAGCAGCCCAGTTGGTGGACGCACCGGGGAGCTGTTTTTT. This gives the protein CASSPVGGRTGELFF.

V gene TRBV7-8 combines with J gene TRBJ2-7; 12 bases are shared with TRBD2. The V gene's germline CDR1 is SGHVS and CDR2 FQNEAQ. V gave up 5 bases and J gave up 4 bases; unmatched junction bases: 6. The CDR3 has 15 residues. The CDR3 reads CASSPTSGRVYEQYF. The CDR3 nucleotides are TGTGCCAGCAGCCCGACTAGCGGGAGAGTATACGAGCAGTACTTC. The full variable domain, completed using reference TRBV7-8 and TRBJ2-7, is GAGVSQSPRYKVAKRGQDVALRCDPISGHVSLFWYQQALGQGPEFLTYFQNEAQLDKSGLPSDRFFAERPEGSVSTLKIQRTQQEDSAVYLCASSPTSGRVYEQYFGPGTRLTVT.

This clone has a handful of counts. The chain links TRBV6-6 to TRBJ2-7; 11 bases are shared with TRBD2. V dropped 6 bases and J dropped 2; count of bases not matched to a gene: 3. The CDR3 is made up of 14 amino acids. Germline CDR1 and CDR2: MNHNY and SVGAGI (reference sequence). The CDR3 protein is CASRPTSGTYEQYF. The CDR3 DNA reads TGTGCCAGCAGGCCGACTAGCGGGACCTACGAGCAGTACTTC.

V and J are TRBV7-2 and TRBJ1-2; D remains unclear. The CDR3 runs 14 residues. Trimming took off 2 bases at V and 8 bases at J, with 15 bases between the two ends. Germline values: CDR1 SGHTA, CDR2 FQGNSA. The CDR3 is CASSLHQGPLGYTF. In nucleotides, the CDR3 is TGTGCCAGCAGCTTACACCAAGGCCCTCTAGGCTACACCTTC.

This chain links TRBV28 with TRBJ2-7, with D perhaps TRBD1 or TRBD2 (5 bases each). CDR1 and CDR2 (germline): MDHEN, SYDVKM. Between the trimmed V and J ends, which lost 9 bases and 2 bases, there was a span of 17 bases. There are 14 residues in the CDR3. The CDR3: CASEAGRAPYEQYF. The CDR3 DNA reads TGTGCCAGTGAGGCGGGCAGGGCCCCCTACGAGCAGTACTTC. Full variable domain (missing parts from reference TRBV28 and TRBJ2-7): DVKVTQSSRYLVKRTGEKVFLECVQDMDHENMFWYRQDPGLGLRLIYFSYDVKMKEKGDIPEGYSVSREKKERFSLILESASTNQTSMYLCASEAGRAPYEQYFGPGTRLTVT.

The chain uses TRBV27 and TRBJ2-2; D not certain. V was cut by 6 bases and J by 3 bases, with 17 bases left in between. The CDR3 is 16 amino acids. CDR1 and CDR2 from the germline V gene are MNHEY and SMNVEV (reference sequence). CDR3 sequence (DNA): TGTGCCAGCAGCTCTCCGGGCAGGTCCTACACCGGGGAGCTGTTTTTT. The encoded protein is CASSSPGRSYTGELFF.

This chain links TRBV5-1 with TRBJ2-5; 9 bases are shared with TRBD2. Near its end, the DNA agrees better with TRBJ2-7, so the J call may be wrong. The CDR3 length is 15 residues. CDR1 is SGHRS and CDR2 is YFSETQ in the germline V gene. The DNA of the CDR3 is TGCGCCAGCAGCTTGGCCGCGGGAGGGACCTACGAGCAGTACTTC. Translation gives CASSLAAGGTYEQYF.

About this clone: The same CDR3 can be traced to other DNA sequences in this sample. The V and J genes are TRBV5-1 and TRBJ1-1; no clear D gene. Looked up from germline, CDR1 is SGHRS and CDR2 is YFSETQ. The V gene lost 0 bases and the J gene lost 2 bases, with 8 bases spanning the gap. The CDR3 is 14 residues long. The CDR3 nucleotides are TGCGCCAGCAGCTTGGGCGGAAGTAACACTGAAGCTTTCTTT. Translating gives CASSLGGSNTEAFF.

The rearrangement uses TRBV5-8 and TRBJ2-1; D is unresolved. The germline V gene has CDR1 SGHTS and CDR2 YDEGEE. The ends were cut back, 4 bases at V and 5 bases at J, with 19 bases in the middle. CDR3 length equals 16 residues. The CDR3 nucleotides read TGTGCCAGCAGCCAGTACCCCGGCGGCGTGAACAATGAGCAGTTCTTC. Translation: CASSQYPGGVNNEQFF.

V gene TRBV14 combines with J gene TRBJ1-1; possible D gene TRBD1, 6 bases. This CDR3 spans 18 amino acids. V lost 5 bases, J lost 3 bases, and 25 bases lay in between. Germline CDR1 reads SGHDN; CDR2 reads FVKESK. The DNA of the CDR3 is TGTGCCAGCAGCGTTCATCGGGGGCCATTCAGCGTCGACACTGAAGCTTTCTTT. This codes for CASSVHRGPFSVDTEAFF. The whole variable domain, filled in from reference TRBV14 and TRBJ1-1, reads EAGVTQFPSHSVIEKGQTVTLRCDPISGHDNLYWYRRVMGKEIKFLLHFVKESKQDESGMPNNRFLAERTGGTYSTLKVQPAELEDSGVYFCASSVHRGPFSVDTEAFFGQGTRLTVV.

The chain employs TRBV5-3 and TRBJ2-1; D uncertain. TRBV5-3 belongs to the ORF category, with a function that is uncertain. Trimming removed 4 bases from V and 15 bases from J, with 17 bases in between. The CDR3 has 12 residues. CDR3 loop: CARSQEPPCRFF. DNA of the CDR3: TGTGCCAGAAGCCAAGAACCCCCTTGTCGGTTCTTC.

V and J are TRBV5-1 and TRBJ2-1; D might be TRBD1 (6 bases). The CDR3 has 14 residues. V lost 4 bases and J lost 4, with 12 bases in between. Germline V gene sequence: CDR1 SGHRS, CDR2 YFSETQ. The CDR3 reads CASSLQGRYNEQFF. DNA for the CDR3: TGCGCCAGCAGCCTCCAGGGGAGATACAATGAGCAGTTCTTC.

The chain is built from TRBV4-1 and TRBJ2-3; D unclear. Germline loops: CDR1 MGHRA, CDR2 YSYEKL. Trimming left V 0 bases short and J 11 bases short, with 18 bases between. The CDR3 totals 15 residues. CDR3 in amino acids: CASSQDLGPAGRQYF. The CDR3 DNA follows: TGCGCCAGCAGCCAAGATCTGGGCCCAGCAGGTAGGCAGTATTTT.

The CDR3, as DNA: TGTGCCAGTAGTCTGCGATCGGGCACAGATACGCAGTATTTT. This gives the protein CASSLRSGTDTQYF. The chain links TRBV19 to TRBJ2-3; no reliable D call. CDR3 length: 14 residues. Germline assignment: CDR1 LNHDA and CDR2 SQIVND (reference sequence). With 5 bases removed from V and 1 base from J, the gap between germline ends came to 10 bases.